Listed below are T cell receptor beta chains from one sample, sequenced in a study of blood T cell repertoires in COVID-19. Clones were read by immunoSEQ multiplex PCR, and TCRdb kept only the in-frame ones, dropping some. The data contain more than 250,000 clones, around 90% of them singletons. The sequenced sample was PBMCs or T cells enriched from blood (not recorded which). The receptors here all came from a woman aged 40 to 49 who had recovered from COVID-19. Each CDR3 is given with its conserved first and last residue. D genes are given only for firm matches. The size entry is marked missing in some rows and otherwise reads once, few, many or a size class.

TRBJ2-1 | TRBV5-1 | NA | NA | CASSLAGEQFF | TGCGCCAGCAGCTTGGCGGGGGAGCAGTTCTTC
TRBJ2-7 | TRBV7-3 | NA | TRBD2 | CASSPSGTYEQYF | TGTGCCAGCAGCCCTAGCGGGACCTACGAGCAGTACTTC
TRBJ2-1 | TRBV3-1/TRBV3-2 | once | TRBD2 | CASSPWGAGGQNNEQFF | TGTGCCAGCAGCCCTTGGGGAGCGGGAGGGCAGAACAATGAGCAGTTCTTC
TRBJ1-6 | TRBV7-2 | NA | NA | CASSLRRDSPLHF | TGTGCCAGCAGCTTAAGGCGGGACTCACCCCTCCACTTT
TRBJ2-4 | TRBV24-1 | NA | NA | CATPSGQAKNIQYF | TGTGCCACCCCGAGCGGGCAAGCCAAAAACATTCAGTACTTC
TRBJ2-7 | TRBV30 | NA | NA | CAWRYSSYEQYF | TGTGCCTGGAGGTACAGCTCCTACGAGCAGTACTTC
TRBJ2-5 | TRBV6-5 | NA | NA | CARYRSAEKTQYF | TGTGCCAGGTACAGGTCAGCCGAAAAGACCCAGTACTTC
TRBJ1-4 | TRBV28 | NA | TRBD1 | CASSWTGQTTNEKLFF | TGTGCCAGCAGTTGGACGGGACAGACAACTAATGAAAAACTGTTTTTT
TRBJ2-5 | TRBV5-4 | once | TRBD2 | CASSLGLAVETQYF | TGTGCCAGCAGCTTGGGTCTAGCGGTAGAGACCCAGTACTTC
TRBJ2-7 | TRBV7-2 | NA | TRBD1 | CASSVGQGLYEQYF | TGTGCCAGCAGCGTGGGACAGGGCCTTTACGAGCAGTACTTC
TRBJ2-7 | TRBV2 | NA | TRBD1 | CASSLRDRGNYEQYF | TGTGCCAGCAGCCTCCGGGACAGGGGTAACTACGAGCAGTACTTC
TRBJ2-1 | TRBV10-1 | NA | TRBD1 | CASSERGPSSYNEQFF | TGCGCCAGCAGTGAAAGGGGGCCGAGCTCCTACAATGAGCAGTTCTTC
TRBJ2-7 | TRBV9 | NA | NA | CASSVRDAGYEQYF | TGTGCCAGCAGCGTGCGGGACGCCGGCTACGAGCAGTACTTC
TRBJ1-4 | TRBV5-8 | NA | NA | CASSLDRDEKLFF | TGTGCCAGCAGCTTGGACAGGGATGAAAAACTGTTTTTT
TRBJ2-4 | TRBV14 | NA | NA | CASSQHAGGNIQYF | TGTGCCAGCAGCCAACATGCAGGAGGAAACATTCAGTACTTC
TRBJ1-4 | TRBV19 | NA | TRBD1 | CASSAPDRGLTNEKLFF | TGTGCCAGTAGTGCGCCGGACAGGGGGCTAACTAATGAAAAACTGTTTTTT
TRBJ2-1 | TRBV24-1 | NA | NA | CATSDRQDGYNEQFF | TGTGCCACCAGTGATCGACAGGATGGATACAATGAGCAGTTCTTC
TRBJ2-5 | TRBV5-4 | NA | TRBD2 | CASSSSSGRETQYF | TGTGCCAGCAGCTCCTCTAGCGGGAGAGAGACCCAGTACTTC
TRBJ2-5 | TRBV5-1 | NA | NA | CASSLYEETQYF | TGCGCCAGCAGCTTGTATGAAGAGACCCAGTACTTC
TRBJ1-4 | TRBV13 | NA | NA | CASSLGQANNEKLFF | TGTGCCAGCAGCTTAGGACAGGCGAATAATGAAAAACTGTTTTTT
TRBJ1-4 | TRBV4-1 | NA | TRBD1 | CASRPAPGQTLKLFF | TGCGCCAGCAGACCAGCCCCGGGACAGACTCTAAAACTGTTTTTT
TRBJ2-7 | TRBV28 | few | TRBD2 | CASSAGASGSHEQYF | TGTGCCAGCAGCGCTGGGGCTAGCGGGAGTCACGAGCAGTACTTC
TRBJ1-1 | TRBV15 | NA | NA | CATSRDLAFGEAFF | TGTGCCACCAGCAGAGATCTGGCATTTGGTGAAGCTTTCTTT
TRBJ2-1 | TRBV27 | NA | NA | CASSSLVSEQFF | TGTGCCAGCAGTTCGTTAGTAAGTGAGCAGTTCTTC
TRBJ2-1 | TRBV5-1 | NA | NA | CASRIRGDFDNEQFF | TGCGCCAGCAGAATCAGGGGAGACTTCGACAATGAGCAGTTCTTC
TRBJ2-7 | TRBV6-5 | NA | TRBD2 | CASSRLADYEQYF | TGTGCCAGCAGTCGACTAGCGGACTACGAGCAGTACTTC
TRBJ2-5 | TRBV6-6 | NA | TRBD2 | CASSHNWRERGRAETQYF | TGTGCCAGCAGTCACAATTGGCGGGAGAGGGGAAGGGCGGAGACCCAGTACTTC
TRBJ1-1 | TRBV7-9 | NA | NA | CASSLAQAPNTEAFF | TGTGCCAGCAGCTTAGCACAGGCCCCGAACACTGAAGCTTTCTTT
TRBJ2-1 | TRBV28 | NA | TRBD2 | CASSLVSLAANEQFF | TGTGCCAGCAGTTTAGTTAGTCTAGCGGCCAATGAGCAGTTCTTC
TRBJ2-3 | TRBV4-2 | NA | TRBD2 | CASSQPLAGAVTDTQYF | TGTGCCAGCAGCCAACCCTTAGCGGGAGCGGTAACAGATACGCAGTATTTT
TRBJ2-1 | TRBV7-3 | NA | TRBD2 | CASSYSGGLSPNEQFF | TGTGCCAGCAGCTACAGCGGGGGCTTGTCCCCCAATGAGCAGTTCTTC